Below, 21 T cell receptor beta chains from the same sample are listed, as sequenced in a study of blood T cells in healthy people across ages. A second PCR, run for about 7 to 11 cycles, used a sample-barcoded 5' primer plus a J-beta primer mix. TCRdb used MiXCR to reprocess the 5' RACE reads, holding one entry per CDR3 protein. The sample has roughly 1.5 million distinct CDR3 sequences, under 55% seen once; the top ten hold just over 4%. Material: blood. These receptors all stem from a woman aged 18-35 years in good health.

The J gene is TRBJ1-1, the V gene TRBV7-9; TRBD1 is a possible D gene (6 bases). The germline V gene encodes CDR1 SEHNR and CDR2 FQNEAQ (reference sequence). Trimming stripped 4 bases from V and 4 bases from J, with 13 bases between. The CDR3 is 14 amino acids. The CDR3 reads CASSSDRQGTEAFF. The CDR3 region has the DNA TGTGCCAGCAGCTCAGACAGGCAGGGCACTGAAGCTTTCTTT.

This chain connects TRBV7-9 to TRBJ2-4, with TRBD1 as a possible D gene (6 bases). The better agreement between TRBJ2-7 and the DNA end casts doubt on the J call. The CDR3 has 14 amino acids. CDR1 is SEHNR and CDR2 is FQNEAQ in the germline V gene (reference sequence). CDR3: CASSTGTGSDEQYF. The CDR3 region has the DNA TGTGCCAGCAGCACCGGAACAGGGAGCGACGAGCAGTACTTC.

J is TRBJ2-1 and V is TRBV6-6, with D possibly matching TRBD2 (7 bases). TRBJ2-7 matches the DNA end more closely, so the J call is doubtful. Germline CDR1 reads MNHNY; CDR2 reads SVGAGI (reference sequence). The CDR3 has 16 amino acids. As DNA, the CDR3 is TGTGCCAGCAGTTACCCGGGGGGCCACTCCTACAATGAGCAGTACTTC. Translation: CASSYPGGHSYNEQYF.

This clonotype has a handful of counts. This chain uses TRBV7-4 with TRBJ1-2; weak D call: TRBD1 (5 bases). This CDR3 contains 14 residues. The V end was cut by 1 base, the J end by 4 bases, with 10 bases between. Per germline, CDR1 SGHVT and CDR2 SQSDAQ. The CDR3: CASSLDADSYGYTF. The DNA of the CDR3 is TGTGCCAGCAGCTTAGACGCTGACAGCTATGGCTACACCTTC.

The rearrangement joins TRBV6-7 to TRBJ2-7; no clear D. TRBV6-7 is assigned to the ORF class and has an uncertain function. The CDR3 has 16 amino acids. Trimming shortened V by 6 bases and J by 0 bases, and 18 bases separated the two germline ends. DNA of the CDR3: TGTGCCAGCAGCTCCCCCGTCCCTCCGTTCTCCTACGAGCAGTACTTC. Its protein is CASSSPVPPFSYEQYF.

The V call is TRBV28, the J call TRBJ2-6; maybe TRBD2 (5 bases). The germline V gene encodes CDR1 MDHEN and CDR2 SYDVKM. Trimming pared 5 bases from V and 0 bases from J, leaving 11 bases between. The length of the CDR3 is 16 residues. The CDR3 region has the DNA TGTGCCAGCAGTCCCCACGGGATCTCTGGGGCCAACGTCCTGACTTTC. Its translation is CASSPHGISGANVLTF.

This clonotype was found a few times. The V and J genes are TRBV29-1 and TRBJ2-7, with 7 bases that match TRBD2. V dropped 7 bases and J dropped 3; count of bases not matched to a gene: 9. CDR3 size: 13 residues. CDR1 and CDR2 (germline): SQVTM, ANQGSEA. The chain's CDR3 is CSAGGLAVYEQYF. In DNA form, the CDR3 reads TGCAGCGCCGGTGGGCTAGCGGTCTACGAGCAGTACTTC.

This rearrangement joins TRBV5-1 to TRBJ2-1; tentatively, D is TRBD1 (5 bases). This CDR3 has 12 residues. Trimming pared 4 bases from V and 6 bases from J, leaving 8 bases between. The germline V gene has CDR1 SGHRS and CDR2 YFSETQ. The CDR3 protein is CASSDSPNEQFF. In DNA form, the CDR3 reads TGCGCCAGCAGCGACAGTCCCAATGAGCAGTTCTTC. Full variable domain (rest looked up from reference TRBV5-1 and TRBJ2-1): KAGVTQTPRYLIKTRGQQVTLSCSPISGHRSVSWYQQTPGQGLQFLFEYFSETQRNKGNFPGRFSGRQFSNSRSEMNVSTLELGDSALYLCASSDSPNEQFFGPGTRLTVL.

This clonotype was picked up a small number of times. DNA for the CDR3: TGCAGTGCTAGAGAAGGGTCCCCTAATGAAAAACTGTTTTTT. Translated: CSAREGSPNEKLFF. The gene calls are TRBV20-1 and TRBJ1-4; D unclear. CDR3 length: 14 residues. V dropped 0 bases and J dropped 3 bases, with 8 bases sitting between them. Germline V gene sequence: CDR1 DFQATT, CDR2 SNEGSKA (reference sequence).

The V and J genes are TRBV29-1 and TRBJ2-5; D is perhaps TRBD1 or TRBD2 (5 bases each). The CDR3 sequence is 14 residues long. V lost 2 bases and J lost 1, with 11 bases in between. From germline, CDR1 is SQVTM and CDR2 ANQGSEA. This chain's CDR3 is CSVESAGTQETQYF. The DNA for the CDR3 is TGCAGCGTTGAATCAGCCGGGACCCAAGAGACCCAGTACTTC.

The table lists this clonotype with a few counts. V gene TRBV6-6 combines with J gene TRBJ2-3; D ambiguous. V gave up 7 bases and J gave up 2 bases, with 13 bases separating them. CDR3 length: 14 amino acids. CDR1 is MNHNY, CDR2 SVGAGI, per germline (reference sequence). The CDR3 nucleotides are TGTGCCAGCAACATCGCCGGGTCCACAGATACGCAGTATTTT. This codes for CASNIAGSTDTQYF.

The rearrangement links TRBV7-3 to TRBJ2-7; weak D call: TRBD2 (6 bases). V lost 5 bases and J lost 3, with 14 bases in between. From germline, CDR1 is SGHTA and CDR2 FQGTGA. The CDR3 loop spans 14 amino acids. As DNA, the CDR3 is TGTGCCAGCAGCCCCCTAGCGAGGGTCTACGAGCAGTACTTC. Protein: CASSPLARVYEQYF.

This clonotype was found a few times. The rearrangement joins TRBV7-9 to TRBJ2-1; 16 nucleotides match TRBD2. The closer fit of TRBJ2-7 to the DNA end suggests the J call may be wrong. The CDR3 runs 19 residues. Looked up from germline, CDR1 is SEHNR and CDR2 is FQNEAQ (reference sequence). CDR3 in amino acids: CASSRHGTSGRGSHNEQYF. In DNA, the CDR3 is TGTGCCAGCAGCCGCCATGGGACTAGCGGGAGGGGGTCCCACAATGAGCAGTACTTC.

On this clonotype: One end of the junction varies from germline; a read error may be responsible. This sequence joins TRBV7-9 and TRBJ1-5; no definite D call. The CDR3 runs 15 residues. The germline CDR1 and CDR2 sequences are SEHNR and FQNEAQ (reference sequence). In nucleotides, the CDR3 is TGTGCCAGCAGCTTAGATGGGTCAAGCAATCAGCCCCTGCATTTT. Amino acid sequence: CASSLDGSSNQPLHF.

The chain employs TRBV9 and TRBJ1-1; D gene unclear. CDR1 and CDR2 from the germline V gene are SGDLS and YYNGEE. This CDR3 spans 15 amino acids. Trimming took 0 bases from V and 1 from J, leaving 10 bases between them. Here the CDR3 reads CASSVGRMRNTEAFF. The CDR3 DNA is TGTGCCAGCAGCGTAGGGAGAATGCGGAACACTGAAGCTTTCTTT.

The V call is TRBV5-1, the J call TRBJ1-2; a possible D gene is TRBD1 (6 bases). Germline V gives CDR1 SGHRS, CDR2 YFSETQ. V was clipped by 5 bases and J by 6 bases, with 14 bases between them. This CDR3 is 13 amino acids long. The CDR3 nucleotides read TGCGCCAGCAGTGTGGAGGACAGACATGGCTACACCTTC. It specifies CASSVEDRHGYTF.

V usage is TRBV12-3 or TRBV12-4 and J usage is TRBJ1-5, with a tentative D call TRBD1 (5 bases). CDR3 length: 19 amino acids. The V end lost 4 bases, the J end lost 2 bases, and 24 bases lay between the germline ends. The CDR3 loop reads CASSSLCRRDIYGNQPQHF. The DNA of the CDR3 is TGTGCCAGCAGTTCCCTATGCCGCAGGGATATATATGGCAATCAGCCCCAGCATTTT.

J is TRBJ2-1 and V is TRBV11-2; 12 positions match TRBD2. CDR1 is SGHAT and CDR2 is FQNNGV in the germline V gene. The CDR3 loop spans 16 amino acids. With 5 bases clipped from V and 3 bases from J, the junction kept 5 bases outside the gene matches. CDR3 sequence (DNA): TGTGCCAGCAGCCAGACTAGCGGGGGCCTCTACAATGAGCAGTTCTTC. It encodes CASSQTSGGLYNEQFF.

The chain links TRBV19 to TRBJ2-3; D unclear. Trimming pared 6 bases from V and 3 bases from J, leaving 10 bases between. Per germline, CDR1 LNHDA and CDR2 SQIVND (reference sequence). The CDR3 is made up of 13 amino acids. The CDR3 DNA reads as TGTGCCAGTAGAGCCTGGGTAACAGATACGCAGTATTTT. Its translation: CASRAWVTDTQYF.

This chain joins TRBV20-1 and TRBJ1-6; TRBD1 matches at 9 bases. From germline, CDR1 is DFQATT and CDR2 SNEGSKA (reference sequence). After removal of 0 bases from V and 6 bases from J, the junction contained 12 bases not matched to a gene. The CDR3 length is 18 residues. The CDR3 reads CSARDPRFTGGVNSPLHF. CDR3 DNA: TGCAGTGCTAGAGATCCCCGATTTACAGGGGGCGTTAATTCACCCCTCCACTTT.

This chain uses TRBV20-1 with TRBJ2-4; 7 bases fit TRBD2. The CDR3 totals 15 residues. V lost 0 bases and J lost 3; bases outside the gene matches: 5. CDR1 and CDR2 from the germline V gene are DFQATT and SNEGSKA (reference sequence). The CDR3 DNA sequence: TGCAGTGCTAGAGATCCGGCTAGCGGCAAAAACATTCAGTACTTC. It translates to CSARDPASGKNIQYF.